The present entry profiles one T cell receptor (beta chain) with its context. Its target is unknown. This sample is drawn from a study of neoadjuvant nivolumab and ipilimumab in lung cancer. Study-wide findings and caveats: From pretherapy to surgery, tumor richness and clonality rose with dual therapy. TCR clonality did not significantly correlate with pathologic tumor regression. Resected-tumor TCR richness correlated positively with pretherapy blood richness.

Trimming removed 2 bases from V and 5 bases from J; junction bases left unmatched: 9. The germline V gene encodes CDR1 MDHEN and CDR2 SYDVKM. CDR3 length: 15 residues. TCRdb's table, derived via immunoSEQ multiplex PCR, lists solely in-frame clones and lacks some. The sample records some 13,000 clones, almost 96% being singletons. The source material was peripheral blood, sampled after neoadjuvant nivolumab, alone or with ipilimumab, at or shortly before surgery. The chain carries TRBV28 and TRBJ2-7; 7 positions agree with TRBD2. The TCR was taken from an adult with non-small cell lung cancer. CDR3 DNA: TGTGCCAGCAGTTTAAGTGGCGGGAGAGGGAACGAGCAGTACTTC. Protein sequence: CASSLSGGRGNEQYF.